The clone carrying this TCR beta chain showed up many times. Its matching antigen is unknown. The TCRbeta library was prepared with unique molecular identifiers. TCRdb independently ran MiXCR on the PCR reads; one entry per CDR3 protein. Of fewer than 700,000 distinct CDR3 sequences detected, about an eighth appear once; the ten largest clones hold approximately 2.1%. The sample belongs to a study of T-cell reconstitution after alpha-beta-depleted transplantation in children. Study-wide findings and caveats: Surviving recipient T cells and intrathymic progenitors accounted for some patients' high TCRbeta diversity at day 60.

This clonotype was obtained from a male patient younger than 18 who had a stem cell transplant for acute myeloid leukemia, so the T cells may come from the graft donor. Sequencing used PBMCs, mostly from graft donor cells, obtained 360 days after TCRalphabeta/CD19-depleted stem cell transplant.

The DNA of the CDR3 is TGTGCCAGCAGCCGACAGCCCTACGAGCAGTACTTC. Translation gives CASSRQPYEQYF. The chain carries TRBV7-2 and TRBJ2-7; D possibly corresponds to TRBD1 (5 bases). The V gene's germline CDR1 is SGHTA and CDR2 FQGNSA. CDR3 length equals 12 residues. V lost 5 bases and J lost 2, with 7 bases in between.